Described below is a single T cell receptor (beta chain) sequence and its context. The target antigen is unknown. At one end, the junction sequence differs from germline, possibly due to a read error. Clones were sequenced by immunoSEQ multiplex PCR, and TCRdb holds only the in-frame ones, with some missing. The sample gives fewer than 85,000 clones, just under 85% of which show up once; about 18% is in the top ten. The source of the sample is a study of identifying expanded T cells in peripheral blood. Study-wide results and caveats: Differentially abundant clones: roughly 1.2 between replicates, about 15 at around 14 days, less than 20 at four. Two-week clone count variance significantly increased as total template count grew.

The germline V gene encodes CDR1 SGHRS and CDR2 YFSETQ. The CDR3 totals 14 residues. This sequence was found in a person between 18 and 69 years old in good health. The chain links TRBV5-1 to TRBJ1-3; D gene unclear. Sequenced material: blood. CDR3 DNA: TGCGCCACCAGCGAACAGCCCTCTGGAAACACCATATATTTT. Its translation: CATSEQPSGNTIYF.